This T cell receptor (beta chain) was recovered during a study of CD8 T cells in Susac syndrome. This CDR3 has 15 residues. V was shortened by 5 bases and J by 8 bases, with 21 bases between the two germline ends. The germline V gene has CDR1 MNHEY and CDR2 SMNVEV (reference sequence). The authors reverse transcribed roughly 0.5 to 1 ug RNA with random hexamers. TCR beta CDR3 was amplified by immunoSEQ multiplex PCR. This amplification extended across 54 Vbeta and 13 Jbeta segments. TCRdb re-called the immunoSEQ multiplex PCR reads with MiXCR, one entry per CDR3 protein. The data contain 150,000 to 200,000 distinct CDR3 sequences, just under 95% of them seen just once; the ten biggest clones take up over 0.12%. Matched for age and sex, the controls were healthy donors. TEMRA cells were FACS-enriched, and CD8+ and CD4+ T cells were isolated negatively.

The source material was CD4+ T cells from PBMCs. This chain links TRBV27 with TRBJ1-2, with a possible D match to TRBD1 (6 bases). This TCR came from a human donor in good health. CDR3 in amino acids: CASSPRGGVRGGYTF. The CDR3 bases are TGTGCCAGCAGTCCCCGAGGGGGGGTCCGAGGAGGCTACACCTTC.